The sample holds a few counts of the clone carrying this T cell receptor (beta chain). Drawn from each donor were ten milliliters of peripheral blood. These data belong to a study of blood T cells in healthy people across ages. PCR was performed a second time for roughly 7 to 12 cycles using a sample-barcoded 5' primer and a J-beta primer mix. Each cDNA molecule carried a tag from a template-switch adaptor that contained 12 random nucleotides. TCRdb re-called the 5' RACE reads through MiXCR, storing one row per CDR3 protein. Of about 900,000 distinct CDR3 sequences in the sample, about 59% were seen once. CDR3 length: 15 amino acids. Trimming removed 6 bases from V and 9 bases from J, with 22 bases in between.

This TCR came from a man aged 25-40 years in good health. The V call is TRBV12-3 or TRBV12-4, the J call TRBJ2-3; TRBD2 might be the D (6 bases). Material for sequencing was blood. CDR3 protein: CASRLGTSSEWTQYF. The CDR3 nucleotides read TGTGCCAGCAGACTAGGGACTTCCTCGGAGTGGACGCAGTATTTT.